What follows are 25 T cell receptor beta chains derived from one specimen sequenced in a study of early stage breast cancer tumors. TCRdb's table, derived via immunoSEQ multiplex PCR, lists solely in-frame clones and lacks some. Among approximately 70,000 clones, 80% were seen once, and the ten largest hold about 4.4%. Sequenced: blood. These receptors all come from a person aged 35 to 50 with breast cancer.

This chain joins TRBV10-3 and TRBJ2-5; 8 bases map to TRBD2. Germline V gene lookup returns CDR1 ENHRY and CDR2 SYGVKD. The length of the CDR3 is 14 residues. Trimming took 4 bases from V and 3 from J; bases not matched to a gene: 4. This CDR3 is CAISAGTREETQYF. For the CDR3, the DNA is TGTGCCATCAGTGCCGGGACTAGAGAAGAGACCCAGTACTTC.

A single count supports this clone. V is TRBV7-2 and J is TRBJ2-2, with no clear D. The CDR3 sequence is 15 residues long. The germline V gene has CDR1 SGHTA and CDR2 FQGNSA. V was cut by 1 base and J by 2 bases, with 8 bases left in between. The CDR3 DNA follows: TGTGCCAGCAGCTTAGGACACTTAAACACCGGGGAGCTGTTTTTT. The encoded protein is CASSLGHLNTGELFF.

The V gene is TRBV11-1, the J gene TRBJ2-1, with a weak D call TRBD2 (5 bases). This CDR3 spans 14 amino acids. The V gene's germline CDR1 is SGHAT and CDR2 FQDESV (reference sequence). Trimming removed 3 bases from V and 3 bases from J, with 9 bases in between. The CDR3 is CASSFASSYNEQFF. CDR3 DNA: TGTGCCAGCAGCTTTGCTAGCAGCTACAATGAGCAGTTCTTC.

The chain carries TRBV27 and TRBJ2-7; D may correspond to TRBD1 or TRBD2 (6 bases each). The germline V gene encodes CDR1 MNHEY and CDR2 SMNVEV (reference sequence). Trimming stripped 6 bases from V and 4 bases from J, with 16 bases between. The CDR3 covers 14 residues. The CDR3 region has the DNA TGTGCCAGCAGAGCCCGAAGAGGGGGGTACGAGCAGTACTTC. Translating it yields CASRARRGGYEQYF.

CDR3 sequence: CASTPDRVGGYTF. The CDR3, as DNA: TGTGCCAGTACGCCCGACAGGGTGGGTGGCTACACCTTC. This sequence joins TRBV19 and TRBJ1-2; 7 bases align to TRBD1. V lost 7 bases and J lost 7; bases outside the gene matches: 9. CDR1 is LNHDA and CDR2 is SQIVND in the germline V gene (reference sequence). The CDR3 totals 13 residues.

The count of this clone is one. The CDR3 here is CAWSSSYEQYF. CDR3 DNA sequence: TGTGCCTGGAGTTCCTCCTACGAGCAGTACTTC. The chain combines TRBV30 with TRBJ2-7; D is unclear. Germline V gene lookup returns CDR1 GTSNPN and CDR2 SVGIG (reference sequence). The V end lost 2 bases, the J end lost 0 bases, and 2 bases lay between the germline ends. The CDR3 is 11 residues long.

Comments on this clone: One end of the junction varies from germline; a read error may be responsible. This chain links TRBV9 with TRBJ1-1; D is uncertain. The germline V gene encodes CDR1 SGDLS and CDR2 YYNGEE. The CDR3 covers 15 residues. The CDR3, as DNA: TGTGCCAGCAGCCCTATGGTAGGCGTGAACGCTGAAGCTTTCTTT. As protein: CASSPMVGVNAEAFF. Full variable domain (remainder filled in from reference TRBV9 and TRBJ1-1): DSGVTQTPKHLITATGQRVTLRCSPRSGDLSVYWYQQSLDQGLQFLIQYYNGEERAKGNILERFSAQQFPDLHSELNLSSLELGDSALYFCASSPMVGVNAEAFFGQGTRLTVV.

V usage is TRBV6-1 and J usage is TRBJ1-3; 7 positions match TRBD1. V was clipped by 0 bases and J by 0 bases; unmatched bases: 5. From germline, CDR1 is MNHNS and CDR2 SASEGT. CDR3 size: 17 residues. In DNA form, the CDR3 reads TGTGCCAGCAGTGAAGCTCCAGGGGGTAGCTCTGGAAACACCATATATTTT. It encodes CASSEAPGGSSGNTIYF.

This clone has only one observation. This chain links TRBV6-1 with TRBJ2-1, with D unclear. The V and J ends lost 2 bases and 0 bases respectively, with 11 bases between them. Germline V lookup: CDR1 MNHNS, CDR2 SASEGT. The CDR3 has 16 amino acids. The CDR3 loop is CASSELGSSSYNEQFF. In DNA form, the CDR3 reads TGTGCCAGCAGTGAATTAGGATCGAGCTCCTACAATGAGCAGTTCTTC.

V gene TRBV10-3 combines with J gene TRBJ1-2; TRBD1 matches 8 bases. The CDR3 is made up of 16 amino acids. Germline V gene lookup returns CDR1 ENHRY and CDR2 SYGVKD. Germline trimming cut 6 bases from V and 8 bases from J; bases unmatched to any gene: 17. Here the CDR3 DNA reads TGTGCCATCAGGGCCTCGACAGGGGCGCCGGCCGCGGGCTACACCTTC. Amino acids: CAIRASTGAPAAGYTF.

This chain joins TRBV27 and TRBJ2-3; D possibly matches TRBD1 or TRBD2 (5 bases each). The CDR3 sequence is 15 residues long. Trimming took off 5 bases at V and 5 bases at J, with 17 bases between the two ends. Germline CDR1 is MNHEY and CDR2 is SMNVEV (reference sequence). CDR3 region: CASSLRDPRLDTQYF. The CDR3 DNA sequence: TGTGCCAGCAGTCTCCGGGACCCCCGTTTAGATACGCAGTATTTT.

This chain uses TRBV6-5 with TRBJ1-1; no clear D gene. Germline V gene sequence: CDR1 MNHEY, CDR2 SVGAGI. Trimming left V 6 bases short and J 8 bases short, with 16 bases between. This CDR3 is built from 13 residues. CDR3 in amino acids: CASSPVYSPEAFF. The CDR3 bases are TGTGCCAGCAGCCCGGTTTACAGCCCGGAAGCTTTCTTT.

The chain links TRBV28 to TRBJ1-1; no reliable D call. Germline V gene data show CDR1 as MDHEN and CDR2 as SYDVKM. The CDR3 loop spans 16 amino acids. Trimming removed 3 bases at V and 0 bases at J, with 14 bases between. CDR3: CASSFIAELVNTEAFF. The CDR3 DNA follows: TGTGCCAGCAGTTTTATAGCAGAGCTGGTGAACACTGAAGCTTTCTTT.

This clone was detected only a few times. The chain is built from TRBV19 and TRBJ1-5; D uncertain. CDR1 LNHDA and CDR2 SQIVND come from the germline V gene (reference sequence). The CDR3 has 13 residues. Between the trimmed V and J ends, which lost 7 bases and 6 bases, there was a span of 13 bases. Here the CDR3 reads CASNRRAGQPQHF. In DNA, the CDR3 is TGTGCCAGTAACCGCAGAGCCGGTCAGCCCCAGCATTTT.

The chain employs TRBV7-9 and TRBJ2-1, with D possibly being TRBD1 (5 bases). The CDR3 sequence is 13 residues long. Looked up from germline, CDR1 is SEHNR and CDR2 is FQNEAQ (reference sequence). V was trimmed by 0 bases and J by 9 bases, leaving 9 bases between them. The DNA of the CDR3 is TGTGCCAGCAGCTTAGCGGGGCGGAGTGAGCAGTTCTTC. This codes for CASSLAGRSEQFF.

V is TRBV6-1 and J is TRBJ1-4; D not resolved. The CDR3 has 13 amino acids. The germline gives CDR1 MNHNS, CDR2 SASEGT. V gave up 4 bases and J gave up 8 bases, with 11 bases separating them. For the CDR3, the DNA is TGTGCCAGCAGTGGCAGGACCCGGGAAAAACTGTTTTTT. Translating gives CASSGRTREKLFF.

The chain couples TRBV5-6 to TRBJ2-1, with D unclear. This CDR3 contains 11 residues. The V gene's germline CDR1 is SGHDT and CDR2 YYEEEE. The ends were cut back, 4 bases at V and 4 bases at J, with 3 bases in the middle. As DNA, the CDR3 is TGTGCCAGCAGCATATACAATGAGCAGTTCTTC. As protein: CASSIYNEQFF. Filled out from reference TRBV5-6 and TRBJ2-1, the complete variable domain reads DAGVTQSPTHLIKTRGQQVTLRCSPKSGHDTVSWYQQALGQGPQFIFQYYEEEERQRGNFPDRFSGHQFPNYSSELNVNALLLGDSALYLCASSIYNEQFFGPGTRLTVL.

CDR3 nucleotide sequence: TGCGCCAGCAGCCCCGGACTAGCGGGTCCCCCGTGGGGTGAGCAGTTCTTC. This encodes CASSPGLAGPPWGEQFF. The genes are TRBV4-1 and TRBJ2-1; 11 bases line up with TRBD2. The length of the CDR3 is 17 residues. The V gene's germline CDR1 is MGHRA and CDR2 YSYEKL. With V trimmed by 4 bases and J by 9 bases, 14 bases remained unmatched.

The chain joins TRBV6-5 to TRBJ1-4; perhaps TRBD1 as D (5 bases). The V end was cut by 2 bases, the J end by 2 bases, with 6 bases between. Per germline, CDR1 MNHEY and CDR2 SVGAGI. The CDR3 length is 14 residues. The chain's CDR3 is CASSYGGTNEKLFF. Written as DNA, the CDR3 is TGTGCCAGCAGTTACGGGGGGACTAATGAAAAACTGTTTTTT.

J is TRBJ1-5 and V is TRBV4-1; D possibly corresponds to TRBD1 (5 bases). V lost 3 bases and J lost 2, with 17 bases in between. This CDR3 contains 17 residues. Germline lookup yields CDR1 MGHRA and CDR2 YSYEKL. CDR3 in DNA: TGCGCCAGCAGCCACACAGCAAACAGGAGGGGCAATCAGCCCCAGCATTTT. Its protein product is CASSHTANRRGNQPQHF.

V is TRBV14 and J is TRBJ2-7, with 8 bases matching TRBD1. V shed 1 base, J shed 5 bases, and the junction held 7 bases outside the gene matches. The CDR3 has 15 amino acids. Per germline, CDR1 SGHDN and CDR2 FVKESK. CDR3 loop: CASSQGRRGQNEQYF. The CDR3 DNA reads TGTGCCAGCAGCCAAGGTCGCAGGGGGCAGAACGAGCAGTACTTC.

The rearrangement joins TRBV6-5 to TRBJ1-2, with 7 positions matching TRBD1. The CDR3 is made up of 15 amino acids. From germline, CDR1 is MNHEY and CDR2 SVGAGI. V was clipped by 4 bases and J by 8 bases; unmatched bases: 13. The DNA for the CDR3 is TGTGCCAGCAGTTTCCGGGACAGCATTTTAGGCGGCTACACCTTC. This codes for CASSFRDSILGGYTF.

The chain uses TRBV5-1 and TRBJ2-7; maybe TRBD1 (6 bases). Germline V gives CDR1 SGHRS, CDR2 YFSETQ. This CDR3 comprises 14 residues. Trimming removed 0 bases at V and 2 bases at J, with 9 bases between. This CDR3 reads CASSLEGQTYEQYF. The CDR3 region has the DNA TGCGCCAGCAGCTTGGAGGGACAAACCTACGAGCAGTACTTC.

The chain links TRBV29-1 to TRBJ1-5; tentatively, D is TRBD1 (6 bases). The CDR3 has 12 amino acids. The germline V and J ends were trimmed by 7 bases and 4 bases, with 11 bases remaining between them. Germline CDR1 reads SQVTM; CDR2 reads ANQGSEA. The CDR3 DNA reads as TGCAGCGCGGGACAACGAAATCAGCCCCAGCATTTT. It is translated as CSAGQRNQPQHF.

The gene calls are TRBV19 and TRBJ2-7; the D gene is possibly TRBD1 (6 bases). CDR3 size: 12 residues. Between the trimmed V and J ends, which lost 1 base and 7 bases, there was a span of 8 bases. From germline, CDR1 is LNHDA and CDR2 SQIVND (reference sequence). CDR3 region: CASSIAGQEQYF. The CDR3 region has the DNA TGTGCCAGTAGTATAGCGGGACAAGAGCAGTACTTC. Based on the CDR3 plus reference TRBV19 and TRBJ2-7, the full variable domain is DGGITQSPKYLFRKEGQNVTLSCEQNLNHDAMYWYRQDPGQGLRLIYYSQIVNDFQKGDIAEGYSVSREKKESFPLTVTSAQKNPTAFYLCASSIAGQEQYFGPGTRLTVT.